The following is a TCR beta chain sequence with its context. As yet, its antigen is unknown. The repertoire was sequenced with immunoSEQ multiplex PCR; TCRdb's copy has only in-frame clones and lacks some. The sample carries approximately 88,000 clones, approximately 90% recorded once. The source of the sample is a study of T cells in localized non-small cell lung cancer. Study findings and constraints: Because researchers sequenced only one region of the tumor, heterogeneity is still possible. Out of the top 100 tumor clones, a median approximately 50 were seen in adjacent lung. Uninvolved adjacent lung showed peak T cell clonality, exceeding tumor. Longer overall survival associated with higher blood T cell density; shorter survival with higher adjacent-lung clonality.

The CDR3 totals 17 residues. V was pared by 0 bases and J by 8 bases, with 20 bases between. From germline, CDR1 is SEHNR and CDR2 FQNEAQ (reference sequence). This material consisted of PBMCs, taken before any cancer treatment. This receptor was identified in a woman aged 35-75 years with stage II squamous cell lung carcinoma. This chain uses TRBV7-9 with TRBJ2-1; D possibly corresponds to TRBD2 (7 bases). The CDR3 nucleotides read TGTGCCAGCAGCTTAGCACCCACTAGTGGGGGGGCGTATGAGCAGTTCTTC. Encoded protein: CASSLAPTSGGAYEQFF.